A selection of T cell receptor beta chains follows, all from one sample in a study of T cells after yellow fever vaccination. TCRdb reanalysed the 5' RACE reads using MiXCR and keeps one entry per CDR3 protein. The profile shows some 670,000 distinct CDR3 sequences, approximately 13% of them singletons. Material: PBMCs, obtained on the day of the yellow fever booster vaccination. These receptors came from a man aged 25 to 40 who received the YFV17D yellow fever vaccine. Each CDR3 is given with its conserved first and last residue. A D gene is named only where the DNA matches it firmly. A clone size is listed for some rows: how often the clone was seen (once, few, many), or a class if it is expanded.

V	D	J	size	DNA	CDR3
TRBV5-1	-	TRBJ2-1	few	TGCGCCAGCAGCTTGGTCCCGGGCTACAATGAGCAGTTCTTC	CASSLVPGYNEQFF
TRBV12-3/TRBV12-4	-	TRBJ2-7	-	TGTGCCAGCAGTTTATCTGCCAGGGGCTACGAGCAGTACTTC	CASSLSARGYEQYF
TRBV5-1	TRBD2	TRBJ2-2	few	TGCGCCAGCAGTCCCTCGGGGATAGCGGGAGTAGGCGGGGAGCTGTTTTTT	CASSPSGIAGVGGELFF
TRBV25-1	-	TRBJ2-5	few	TGTGCCAGCAGTGGGGTTTATCGACAGCAAGAGACCCAGTACTTC	CASSGVYRQQETQYF
TRBV12-3/TRBV12-4	TRBD1	TRBJ2-7	few	TGTGCCAGCAGTTTCAAGGACAGGGTATCCTACGAGCAGTACTTC	CASSFKDRVSYEQYF
TRBV19	-	TRBJ1-2	-	TGTGCCAGTAGGAGGAACTATGGCTACACCTTC	CASRRNYGYTF
TRBV12-3/TRBV12-4	-	TRBJ2-2	-	TGTGCCAGCAGTTTACTTATTGGGTTCGCGAACACCGGGGAGCTGTTTTTT	CASSLLIGFANTGELFF
TRBV20-1	TRBD2	TRBJ2-7	-	TGCAGTGCTAGAGGAGGACTAGCGGGAGGAATCTCCTACGAGCAGTACTTC	CSARGGLAGGISYEQYF
TRBV7-8	TRBD2	TRBJ2-4	few	TGTGCCAGCAGCTCGGGGGGGCGTCCCAGCGACATTCAGTACTTC	CASSSGGRPSDIQYF
TRBV4-3	-	TRBJ2-7	-	TGCGCCAGCAGCCAAGAACAGGGTATCGAGCAGTACTTC	CASSQEQGIEQYF
TRBV28	-	TRBJ2-5	few	TGTGCCACACAAAGGGCTATTGAGACCCAGTACTTC	CATQRAIETQYF
TRBV5-1	-	TRBJ2-5	-	TGCGCCAGCAGGGGTACTAGAAAAGAGACCCAGTACTTC	CASRGTRKETQYF
TRBV7-9	-	TRBJ2-3	-	TGTGCCAGCAGACGAGTTAGCGCAAATCGAGGGGAAGATACGCAGTATTTT	CASRRVSANRGEDTQYF
TRBV27	-	TRBJ1-6	few	TGTGCCAGCAGTTTATTCTCTGGGGCAGGATATAATTCACCCCTCCACTTT	CASSLFSGAGYNSPLHF
TRBV7-9	-	TRBJ1-4	-	TGTGCCAGCAGCTTTTGGACCGCGCAACCTAATGAAAAACTGTTTTTT	CASSFWTAQPNEKLFF
TRBV29-1	-	TRBJ2-1	few	TGCAGCGTGGGTGCGGGCCTGTTCTTC	CSVGAGLFF
TRBV5-1	-	TRBJ1-2	few	TGCGCCAGCAGCTTGGATACCGGGGCGCAAGGCTACACCTTC	CASSLDTGAQGYTF
TRBV6-5	TRBD2	TRBJ2-7	-	TGTGCCAGCAGTTACTCGTCGGGAGGAGTCCACGAGCAGTACTTC	CASSYSSGGVHEQYF
TRBV9	TRBD1	TRBJ1-4	-	TGTGCCAGCAGCGCAGCGCAGGGGGCAAAGAATGAAAAACTGTTTTTT	CASSAAQGAKNEKLFF
TRBV12-5	-	TRBJ2-3	-	TGTGCTAGTGGTGTCAACACAGATACGCAGTATTTT	CASGVNTDTQYF
TRBV6-2/TRBV6-3	TRBD1	TRBJ2-1	few	TGTGCCAGCAGTTACTCGACAGGGTCGTTAAACAATGAGCAGTTCTTC	CASSYSTGSLNNEQFF
TRBV10-2	TRBD1	TRBJ2-7	-	TGCGCCAGCAGCCCGACAGGGGGGGCGTCATCCTACGAGCAGTACTTC	CASSPTGGASSYEQYF
TRBV7-2	TRBD2	TRBJ2-1	-	TGTGCCGGCGGGGGACTAGCGGGAAACAATGAGCAGTTCTTC	CAGGGLAGNNEQFF
TRBV24-1	TRBD2	TRBJ2-1	many	TGTGCCACCAGTGATTGGGGACTAGCGGGAGCCCTTGAGCAGTTCTTC	CATSDWGLAGALEQFF
TRBV12-3/TRBV12-4	TRBD1	TRBJ1-1	few	TGTGCCAGCAGGGCTCGACAGGGTGTCGGTGAAGCTTTCTTT	CASRARQGVGEAFF
TRBV19	TRBD1	TRBJ2-1	-	TGTGCCAGTAGTATCAAACAGGGGACCTACAATGAGCAGTTCTTC	CASSIKQGTYNEQFF